A single sample is the source of the 19 T cell receptor beta chains below, sequenced in a study of tumor-infiltrating lymphocytes in oesophageal squamous cell carcinoma. Using its own MiXCR run on the PCR reads, TCRdb lists one record per CDR3 protein. This sample carries about 3,400 distinct CDR3 sequences, approximately 16% of them seen once, and the ten largest clones take less than 30%. The sample was esophageal tumor tissue. These receptors all stem from a male donor with esophageal squamous cell carcinoma.

By share, this clonotype counts as medium-sized (0.01 to 0.1%). The missing conserved phenylalanine or tryptophan at the end of this CDR3 makes a read error likely. Because the CDR3's place on the DNA is in doubt, the DNA is left out and the CDR3 is given as listed by TCRdb. This chain links TRBV7-2 with TRBJ2-7; the listed D gene, TRBD1, was not tested against the DNA. Germline V gene lookup returns CDR1 SGHTA and CDR2 FQGNSA. From its first to its last residue, the CDR3 has 14 amino acids. The CDR3 loop is CASSLAGGGYTFGS.

Points on this clonotype: Here the CDR3 omits its conserved ending phenylalanine or tryptophan, so a read error is the likely source. The limits of the CDR3 on the DNA are not certain, so only TCRdb's listed CDR3 is given. The chain uses TRBV7-8 and TRBJ2-5. With termini counted, the CDR3 has 14 amino acids. Per germline, CDR1 SGHVS and CDR2 FQNEAQ. The CDR3 loop reads CASSSDDHEQYFGN.

By proportion, this clonotype is medium-sized. V is TRBV11-2 and J is TRBJ2-1; TRBD2 matches 14 bases. The germline gives CDR1 SGHAT, CDR2 FQNNGV. J gave up 4 bases and V 1 base, and 15 bases lay outside the gene matches. The CDR3 is made up of 21 amino acids. CDR3 in amino acids: CASSLGGGRTSGGMQYNEQFF. CDR3 DNA: TGTGCCAGCAGCTTAGGAGGGGGGAGGACTAGCGGGGGGATGCAATACAATGAGCAGTTCTTC. Full variable domain (outside the CDR3, taken from reference TRBV11-2 and TRBJ2-1): EAGVAQSPRYKIIEKRQSVAFWCNPISGHATLYWYQQILGQGPKLLIQFQNNGVVDDSQLPKDRFSAERLKGVDSTLKIQPAKLEDSAVYLCASSLGGGRTSGGMQYNEQFFGPGTRLTVL.

The chain uses TRBV27 and TRBJ2-3; possibly TRBD1 for D (6 bases). Gene TRBJ1-2 matches the end of the DNA better, so the J call may be wrong. Germline V gene data show CDR1 as MNHEY and CDR2 as SMNVEV (reference sequence). This CDR3 comprises 14 residues. The CDR3 sequence: CASSLRNRAYGYTF. In DNA form, the CDR3 reads TGTGCCAGCAGTTTACGAAACAGGGCCTATGGCTACACCTTC.

Ten or more counts support this clonotype. This chain connects TRBV12-3 or TRBV12-4 to TRBJ1-6; maybe TRBD1 (6 bases). V lost 6 bases and J 9 bases, leaving 15 bases between the germline ends. The length of the CDR3 is 14 residues. The CDR3 DNA reads TGTGCCAGCAGCCCGAACAGGGTGGGTTCACCCCTCCACTTT. Protein: CASSPNRVGSPLHF.

Note on this clonotype: The CDR3 carries no conserved terminal phenylalanine or tryptophan, so it likely arises from a read error. The limits of the CDR3 on the DNA are not certain, so only TCRdb's listed CDR3 is given. The chain links TRBV7-6 to TRBJ2-1; the DNA was not used to check the table's D call, TRBD1. The germline V gene has CDR1 SGHVS and CDR2 FNYEAQ. The CDR3 is made up of 16 amino acids, end residues included. The CDR3 sequence is CASSLGGENYGYTFGS.

This clonotype has ten or more counts. The chain joins TRBV5-4 to TRBJ2-1; D could derive from TRBD1 or TRBD2 (6 bases each). The CDR3 length is 15 residues. The ends were cut back, 4 bases at V and 5 bases at J, with 16 bases in the middle. Germline CDR1 reads SGHNT; CDR2 reads YYREEE (reference sequence). CDR3 sequence (DNA): TGTGCCAGCAGCGCGGGGACACGACCTGACAATGAGCAGTTCTTC. This encodes CASSAGTRPDNEQFF.

This clonotype was counted ten times or more. This sequence joins TRBV12-3 or TRBV12-4 and TRBJ2-2, with D possibly being TRBD1 (6 bases). The CDR3 loop spans 13 amino acids. V shed 2 bases and J shed 8 bases, with 9 bases lying between them. CDR3 DNA sequence: TGTGCCAGCAGTTTATTGGGGGCTGGGGAGCTGTTTTTT. Amino acids: CASSLLGAGELFF.

The table lists this clonotype with many counts. This may be a read error, as it is one base from a much larger clone. The chain employs TRBV6-1 and TRBJ2-5, with 8 bases matching TRBD2. Germline lookup yields CDR1 MNHNS and CDR2 SASEGT. V lost 6 bases, J lost 11 bases, and 11 bases stayed unmatched. The CDR3 totals 13 residues. CDR3 loop: CASRGAGGREQYF. DNA for the CDR3: TGTGCCAGCAGGGGGGCGGGGGGTAGGGAGCAGTACTTC.

This clonotype is deemed large. A read error may explain this, as a much larger clone is one base away. The chain uses TRBV7-2 and TRBJ2-1; D is unclear. TRBJ2-7 matches the DNA end more closely, so the J call is doubtful. Germline V gene lookup returns CDR1 SGHTA and CDR2 FQGNSA. This CDR3 spans 16 amino acids. This CDR3 reads CASRPEGPSSYNEQYF. For the CDR3, the DNA is TGTGCCAGCAGGCCGGAAGGGCCGAGCTCCTACAATGAGCAGTACTTC.

This clonotype is labeled medium-sized. The CDR3: CASSRDEQYF. The CDR3 bases are TGTGCCAGCAGTCGGGACGAGCAGTACTTC. The chain recombines TRBV7-4 with TRBJ2-7; unclear D gene. The germline V gene encodes CDR1 SGHVT and CDR2 SQSDAQ. Trimming removed 6 bases from V and 5 bases from J, with 5 bases in between. The CDR3 has 10 residues.

The chain joins TRBV27 to TRBJ2-7, with 9 bases aligning to TRBD2. CDR3 size: 14 residues. The germline gives CDR1 MNHEY, CDR2 SMNVEV (reference sequence). Germline trimming cut 3 bases from V and 9 bases from J; bases unmatched to any gene: 9. The CDR3 nucleotides read TGTGCCAGCAGTTTGGGACTAGCCGACAATGGGCAGTACTTC. Translated: CASSLGLADNGQYF.

Many counts were recorded for this clonotype. The chain employs TRBV24-1 and TRBJ1-5, with D maybe TRBD1 (6 bases). CDR1 KGHDR and CDR2 SFDVKD come from the germline V gene. The CDR3 sequence is 14 residues long. V was clipped by 5 bases and J by 7 bases, with 14 bases between them. CDR3 in amino acids: CATSARGGLQPQHF. The CDR3 DNA follows: TGTGCCACCAGTGCCCGCGGGGGCCTGCAGCCCCAGCATTTT.

This clonotype is a singleton in its sample. Here the CDR3 omits its conserved ending phenylalanine or tryptophan, so a read error is the likely source. The DNA is left out, because the CDR3 cannot be placed on it with certainty; the CDR3 is given as TCRdb lists it. The V call is TRBV7-6, the J call TRBJ2-6; the listed D gene, TRBD2, was not tested against the DNA. The CDR3 has 17 residues if both end residues are counted. Germline V lookup: CDR1 SGHVS, CDR2 FNYEAQ. CDR3 protein: CASGGSGGTRETQYFGA.

Turning to this clonotype: One junction end does not reproduce the germline sequence, and a read error may be involved. The DNA of the CDR3 is TGTGCGAGCATCTTAGGGTCCAGCTCCTACGATGAGCAGTTCTTC. Translation gives CASILGSSSYDEQFF. The rearrangement links TRBV7-3 to TRBJ2-3; D unclear. TRBJ2-1 matches the DNA end more closely, so the J call is doubtful. Germline lookup yields CDR1 SGHTA and CDR2 FQGTGA. The CDR3 length is 15 residues.

By its share, this clonotype is large (0.1 to 1%). A much larger clone differs by one base, so this may be a read error. V and J are TRBV7-8 and TRBJ2-5; 10 bases are shared with TRBD2. Germline V gives CDR1 SGHVS, CDR2 FQNEAQ. The CDR3 has 11 amino acids. With 5 bases clipped from V and 11 bases from J, the junction kept 2 bases outside the gene matches. Here the CDR3 DNA reads TGTGCCAGCAGCGTTAGCGGGGGGCAGTACTTC. Translated: CASSVSGGQYF. The full variable domain, completed using reference TRBV7-8 and TRBJ2-5, is GAGVSQSPRYKVAKRGQDVALRCDPISGHVSLFWYQQALGQGPEFLTYFQNEAQLDKSGLPSDRFFAERPEGSVSTLKIQRTQQEDSAVYLCASSVSGGQYFGPGTRLLVL.

This chain links TRBV4-2 with TRBJ2-1, with 8 bases fitting TRBD2. The DNA matches TRBJ2-7 better at its end, which makes the J call doubtful. Germline-derived CDR1 and CDR2 are LGHNA and YNFKEQ. The CDR3 runs to 18 residues. CDR3 in DNA: TGTGCCAGCAGCCAAGATGTGCCTAGCGGGTTTTTCTCCTACGAGCAGTACTTC. Amino acid sequence: CASSQDVPSGFFSYEQYF.

This clonotype showed up many times. V usage is TRBV6-1 and J usage is TRBJ1-3; D is unresolved. The V gene lost 5 bases and the J gene lost 0 bases, with 14 bases spanning the gap. The CDR3 contains 16 residues. Germline V lookup: CDR1 MNHNS, CDR2 SASEGT. CDR3 coding DNA: TGTGCCAGCAGTTTCACCAGGATGAGCTCTGGAAACACCATATATTTT. This translates into CASSFTRMSSGNTIYF.

This clonotype was seen ten or more times. The chain recombines TRBV2 with TRBJ1-1; 7 bases line up with TRBD1. V was pared by 5 bases and J by 4 bases, with 10 bases of the junction left unmatched. Germline V gene sequence: CDR1 SNHLY, CDR2 FYNNEI. The CDR3 covers 15 residues. The CDR3 protein is CASSFADRVSTEAFF. The CDR3 coding sequence is TGTGCCAGCAGTTTCGCTGACAGGGTGAGCACTGAAGCTTTCTTT. The variable domain in full, with the rest retrieved from reference TRBV2 and TRBJ1-1, is EPEVTQTPSHQVTQMGQEVILRCVPISNHLYFYWYRQILGQKVEFLVSFYNNEISEKSEIFDDQFSVERPDGSNFTLKIRSTKLEDSAMYFCASSFADRVSTEAFFGQGTRLTVV.